This T cell receptor beta chain was retrieved from a study of vaccination and CD4 T cells after COVID-19. Overall study context: Each individual in the study obtained two doses of BNT162b2 or mRNA-1273 vaccine. Collection of post-vaccine samples followed dose two by a median approximately 76 days, spanning a range of 14 to 241.

Sequenced with the Oncomine TCR Beta short-read assay was DNA taken from cultured CD4+ T cells. Investigators obtained genomic DNA by extraction from cultured CD4+ T cells. TCRdb re-called the PCR reads with MiXCR, one entry per CDR3 protein. The sample yields roughly 2,700 distinct CDR3 sequences, around 30% seen once. Deletions cut 3 bases from V and 8 bases from J, with 10 bases between. Per the germline V gene, CDR1 is DFQATT and CDR2 is SNEGSKA (reference sequence). The CDR3 is made up of 11 amino acids. This clonotype is termed medium-sized (0.01 to 0.1%). Its antigen remains unknown. Treatment here: approximately 9-day PBMC culture with coronavirus spike peptide pools or control peptides (ViraFEST assay). TCR sequencing followed the expansion of antigen-specific T cells with peptide pools in ViraFEST.

The gene calls are TRBV20-1 and TRBJ1-2; D unclear. The TCR originated in a human donor who had recovered from COVID-19. The starting material was CD4+ T cells from blood, cultured in vitro, obtained after SARS-CoV-2 vaccination. The CDR3 is CSARLDVGYTF. The CDR3 DNA is TGCAGTGCTAGGCTTGACGTGGGCTACACCTTC.